This T cell receptor beta chain came from a study of follicular helper T cells after annual influenza vaccination. The overall study: Sampling occurred days 0, 7 and 28 after each influenza vaccination.

The time point: 2015-2016 season, pre-vaccination. Sorted blood CD4 subsets were sequenced before and after adults received seasonal inactivated influenza vaccine. Vaccine contraindications, substance abuse, HIV/AIDS, active malignancy and active illness excluded donors. Method: immunoSEQ multiplex PCR; TCRdb's copy keeps in-frame clones and lacks some. The data contain about 14,000 clones, about 77% of them singletons. This CDR3 comprises 10 residues. Trimming pared 7 bases from V and 8 bases from J, leaving 6 bases between. This TCR came from an adult who received the influenza vaccine. V usage is TRBV5-3 and J usage is TRBJ1-4; D not certain. TRBV5-3 is known as an ORF, though its function is uncertain. Material: CXCR5- memory CD4+ T cells sorted from blood, obtained on the day of influenza vaccination. The CDR3 coding sequence is TGTGCCAGATATGACGAAAAACTGTTTTTT. This encodes CARYDEKLFF.